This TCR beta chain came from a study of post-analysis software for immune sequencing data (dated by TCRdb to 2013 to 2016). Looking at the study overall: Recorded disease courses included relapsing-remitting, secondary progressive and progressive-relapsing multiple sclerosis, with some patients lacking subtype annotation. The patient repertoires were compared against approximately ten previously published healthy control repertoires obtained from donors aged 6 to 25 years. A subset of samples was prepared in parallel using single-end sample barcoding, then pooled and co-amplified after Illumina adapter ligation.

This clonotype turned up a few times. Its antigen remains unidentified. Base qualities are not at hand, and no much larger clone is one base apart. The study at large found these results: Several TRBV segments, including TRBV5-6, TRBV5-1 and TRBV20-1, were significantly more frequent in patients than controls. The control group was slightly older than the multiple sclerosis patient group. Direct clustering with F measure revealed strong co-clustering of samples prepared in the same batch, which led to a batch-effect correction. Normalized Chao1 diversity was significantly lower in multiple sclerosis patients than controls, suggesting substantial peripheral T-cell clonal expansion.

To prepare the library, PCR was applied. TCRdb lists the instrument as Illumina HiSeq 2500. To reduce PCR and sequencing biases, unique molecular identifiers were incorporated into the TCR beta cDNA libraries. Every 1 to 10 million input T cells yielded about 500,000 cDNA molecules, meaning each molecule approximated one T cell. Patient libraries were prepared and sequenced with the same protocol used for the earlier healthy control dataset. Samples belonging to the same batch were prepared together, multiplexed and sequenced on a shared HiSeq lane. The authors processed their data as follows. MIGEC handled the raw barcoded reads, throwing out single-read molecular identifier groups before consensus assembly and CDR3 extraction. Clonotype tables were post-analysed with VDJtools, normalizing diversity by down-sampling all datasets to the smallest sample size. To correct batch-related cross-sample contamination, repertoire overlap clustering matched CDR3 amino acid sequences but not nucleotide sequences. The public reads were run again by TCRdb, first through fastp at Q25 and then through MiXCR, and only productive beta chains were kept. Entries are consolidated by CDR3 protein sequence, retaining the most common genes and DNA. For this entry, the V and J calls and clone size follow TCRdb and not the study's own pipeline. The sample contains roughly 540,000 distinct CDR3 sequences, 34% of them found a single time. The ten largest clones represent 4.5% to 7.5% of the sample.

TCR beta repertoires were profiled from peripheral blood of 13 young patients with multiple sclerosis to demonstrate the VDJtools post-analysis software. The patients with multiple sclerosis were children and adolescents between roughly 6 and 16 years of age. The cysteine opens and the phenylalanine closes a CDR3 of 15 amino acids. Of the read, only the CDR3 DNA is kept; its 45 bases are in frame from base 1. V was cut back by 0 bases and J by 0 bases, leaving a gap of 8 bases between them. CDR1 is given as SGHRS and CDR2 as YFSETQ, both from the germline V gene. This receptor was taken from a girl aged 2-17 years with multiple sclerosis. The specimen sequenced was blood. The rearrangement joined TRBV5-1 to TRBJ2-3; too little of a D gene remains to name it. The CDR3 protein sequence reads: CASSLDRRSTDTQYF. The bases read TGCGCCAGCAGCTTGGACAGACGTAGCACAGATACGCAGTATTTT.